This T cell receptor beta chain was sequenced during a study of lymphopenia after photon versus proton radiotherapy. Notes on the study in general: Photon-treated patients lost naive T cells and TCR diversity; proton-treated stayed stable. Better survival with proton therapy was suggested as possible, not demonstrated. After lymphocyte nadir, photon-treated repertoires showed oligoclonal expansion, especially CD8+ Temra. In patients who died, overall survival fell as post-nadir TCR diversity dropped more.

Clones were sequenced by immunoSEQ multiplex PCR, and TCRdb holds only the in-frame ones, with some missing. The sample gives tens of thousands of clones, over 80% of which show up once; 3.7% is in the top ten. About this clone: Its antigen is not known.

Trimming removed 0 bases from V and 4 bases from J; junction bases left unmatched: 6. Germline loops: CDR1 LNHDA, CDR2 SQIVND (reference sequence). This CDR3 has 16 amino acids. The rearrangement links TRBV19 to TRBJ1-5; TRBD1 matches at 7 bases. The starting material was peripheral blood, obtained from a patient treated with photon-based radiotherapy. The sequence was obtained from a woman aged 45-59 years with pancreatic cancer. DNA of the CDR3: TGTGCCAGTAGTATAGAAACGGGACAGAGAAATCAGCCCCAGCATTTT. This codes for CASSIETGQRNQPQHF.